This T cell receptor (beta chain) comes out of a study of shared clonotypes between healthy human individuals. Points from the study as a whole: It was the non-shared clonotypes that had lower generation probabilities than clonotypes shared by all four donors. Naive subsets, compared against memory subsets, generally had larger estimated richness values.

In the source study's methods: ImmunoSEQ output lacked quality scores and full-length reads, limiting matched filtering. Measured with immunoSEQ multiplex PCR; TCRdb has only the in-frame clones, and not every one. That table supplies the V and J calls and clone size; D and trimming were determined from the DNA. The repertoire consists of approximately 980,000 clones, with approximately 80% occurring once and the leading ten covering over 1.3%. CDR3 length: 14 residues. Germline values: CDR1 SSHAT, CDR2 FNYEAQ (reference sequence). Remarks on this clone: Antigen specificity is unknown. One junction end does not reproduce the germline sequence, and a read error may be involved.

This TCR came from a young man in good health. Sequenced sample: memory CD4+ T cells sorted from blood. The subset is: CD45RA-negative fraction. This rearrangement joins TRBV7-7 to TRBJ1-3; D unclear. CDR3 residues: CASSPGISGNTIYF. The CDR3, as DNA: TGTGCTAGCAGCCCCGGGATCTCTGGAAACACCATATATTTT. Supplemented by reference TRBV7-7 and TRBJ1-3, the full variable domain reads GAGVSQSPRYKVTKRGQDVTLRCDPISSHATLYWYQQALGQGPEFLTYFNYEAQPDKSGLPSDRFSAERPEGSISTLTIQRTEQRDSAMYRCASSPGISGNTIYFGEGSWLTVV.